This TCR beta chain appears in the sequencing data of a study of T cells in Graves' hyperthyroidism and ophthalmopathy. RNA transcripts gave rise to amplified TCR beta CDR3 regions. HTBI primers were employed in a first-round RT-PCR of the TCR CDR3. Using its own MiXCR run on the multiplex PCR reads, TCRdb lists one record per CDR3 protein. The sample holds hundreds of thousands of distinct CDR3 sequences, roughly 50% seen once. Study observations and caveats: Blood held most thyroid clonotypes expanded above 0.001 frequency.

Germline V gene data show CDR1 as ENHRY and CDR2 as SYGVKD. The CDR3 covers 12 residues. V lost 6 bases, J lost 7 bases, and 12 bases lay in between. About this clonotype itself: Its antigen is as yet unknown.

Subjects aged 18 to 65 presented with newly diagnosed hyperthyroidism of less than 2 months' duration. Diagnosis relied on clinical symptoms, serum thyroxine and TRAb, thyroid ultrasound and orbital computed tomography. Input material: peripheral blood or thyroid tissue (not recorded which). This clonotype originated in a woman younger than 30 with Graves' hyperthyroidism. This sequence joins TRBV10-3 and TRBJ1-1, with a weak D call TRBD1 (5 bases). CDR3 sequence: CAIRKTADEAFF. DNA of the CDR3: TGTGCCATCAGAAAGACAGCGGATGAAGCTTTCTTT.